The source of this T cell receptor beta chain is a study of CD4 T cells in relation to SARS-CoV-2 and coronaviruses. Looking at the study overall: PBMCs were cultured with antigen for about eleven days before TCR beta sequencing. A couple of subjects were Hispanic; patients were fewer than ten males and a handful of females. The HLA restriction of the shared crossreactive spike epitopes was mapped. Median patient age was approximately 38 years, spanning 21 to 72 years.

This clone was counted only a few times. Its antigen is not identified. The CDR3 sequence is 15 residues long. The germline V gene encodes CDR1 SGHDT and CDR2 YYEEEE. Trimming took 4 bases from V and 1 from J, leaving 14 bases between them. Repertoires were generated with immunoSEQ multiplex PCR, while TCRdb's copy carries only in-frame clones and drops some. The sample carries some 38,000 clones, over 75% recorded once. The chain employs TRBV5-6 and TRBJ1-1; D perhaps matches TRBD1 (6 bases). This clonotype was obtained from an adult with COVID-19. The sample consisted of memory CD4+ T cells from PBMCs, cultured in vitro. CDR3 loop: CASSRQDYGNTEAFF. The CDR3 DNA sequence: TGTGCCAGCAGCCGACAGGACTACGGGAACACTGAAGCTTTCTTT.